This is a list of T cell receptor beta chains from one sample in a study of T cell repertoires in cytomegalovirus infection. TCRdb itself ran the reads through MiXCR, one entry per CDR3 protein. The repertoire holds fewer than 550,000 distinct CDR3 sequences, with about 10% as singletons. The specimen sequenced was PBMCs. The source is a human donor in good health (CMV status not recorded). Some clones in this sample may be carry-over from other donors' samples. Both conserved end residues are part of each CDR3. The order of the fields is D gene, V gene, CDR3 length, clone size, J gene, CDR3 protein, CDR3 DNA. The D gene is left open where the match is weak. Size is omitted from some rows. Given values are once, few, many or a class for expanded clones.

.	TRBV7-6	13	.	TRBJ1-6	CASSLQANSPLHF	TGTGCCAGCAGCTTGCAGGCGAATTCACCCCTCCACTTT
.	TRBV18	14	few	TRBJ1-4	CASSPGVSNEKLFF	TGTGCCAGCTCACCAGGGGTTTCGAATGAAAAACTGTTTTTT
TRBD1	TRBV3-1	12	few	TRBJ1-2	CASSPGTEGYTF	TGTGCCAGCAGCCCCGGGACAGAGGGCTACACCTTC
.	TRBV9	14	few	TRBJ2-1	CASSVGGDYNEQFF	TGTGCCAGCAGCGTAGGGGGAGACTACAATGAGCAGTTCTTC
.	TRBV19	11	few	TRBJ1-1	CASSTSTEAFF	TGTGCCAGTAGTACCAGCACTGAAGCTTTCTTT
TRBD1	TRBV6-6	17	many	TRBJ1-1	CASRTRSGTGVPTEAFF	TGTGCCAGCAGAACCCGATCCGGGACAGGGGTTCCCACTGAAGCTTTCTTT
TRBD1	TRBV7-6	15	many	TRBJ1-2	CASSPSGTVSYGYTF	TGTGCCAGCAGCCCATCTGGGACAGTTTCATATGGCTACACCTTC
.	TRBV6-1	16	many	TRBJ1-5	CASSGDHVYSNQPQHF	TGTGCCAGCAGTGGGGATCATGTTTATAGCAATCAGCCCCAGCATTTT
.	TRBV19	12	few	TRBJ1-2	CASSIGGPGYTF	TGTGCCAGTAGTATCGGAGGACCCGGCTACACCTTC
.	TRBV4-1	13	many	TRBJ2-3	CASSMGETDTQYF	TGCGCCAGCAGCATGGGAGAGACAGATACGCAGTATTTT
.	TRBV27	13	many	TRBJ1-2	CASSKGTRYGYTF	TGTGCCAGCAGTAAAGGGACCCGCTATGGCTACACCTTC
TRBD1	TRBV5-1	13	many	TRBJ2-2	CASGTGDTGELFF	TGCGCCAGCGGGACAGGGGACACCGGGGAGCTGTTTTTT
.	TRBV7-2	15	many	TRBJ2-1	CASSLDGPSYNEQFF	TGTGCCAGCAGCTTAGACGGGCCCTCCTACAATGAGCAGTTCTTC
.	TRBV9	17	.	TRBJ2-6	CASSVVPRASGANVLTF	TGTGCCAGCAGCGTAGTTCCCAGGGCCTCTGGGGCCAACGTCCTGACTTTC
.	TRBV5-1	12	few	TRBJ2-1	CASLEESGSKFF	TGCGCCAGCCTGGAGGAGTCAGGGTCTAAGTTCTTC
.	TRBV5-6	13	.	TRBJ2-5	CTSSSGLGETQYF	TGTACCAGCAGCTCAGGGCTGGGAGAGACCCAGTACTTC
TRBD1	TRBV12-3/TRBV12-4	14	many	TRBJ2-3	CASTRTGAADTQYF	TGTGCCAGCACCCGGACAGGGGCAGCAGATACGCAGTATTTT
.	TRBV15	15	.	TRBJ2-5	CATSRSPGLEETQYF	TGTGCCACCAGCAGATCTCCGGGACTTGAAGAGACCCAGTACTTC
.	TRBV20-1	16	few	TRBJ2-1	CSAPPSGEGSYNEQFF	TGCAGTGCTCCTCCCTCGGGGGAAGGTTCCTACAATGAGCAGTTCTTC
.	TRBV7-9	15	few	TRBJ2-2	CASSPRDTNTGELFF	TGTGCCAGCAGCCCCAGGGATACGAACACCGGGGAGCTGTTTTTT
.	TRBV19	13	few	TRBJ2-3	CASKVTGTDTQYF	TGTGCCAGTAAAGTGACGGGCACAGATACGCAGTATTTT
.	TRBV4-1	15	many	TRBJ2-3	CASSLIPPPTDTQYF	TGCGCCAGCAGCCTGATTCCTCCACCCACAGATACGCAGTATTTT
TRBD1	TRBV10-3	15	many	TRBJ1-4	CASGGQASGNEKLFF	TGTGCCTCGGGCGGACAGGCATCAGGAAATGAAAAACTGTTTTTT
TRBD2	TRBV20-1	15	few	TRBJ2-4	CSARGLGGAKNIQYF	TGCAGTGCTAGGGGACTAGGCGGGGCCAAAAACATTCAGTACTTC
.	TRBV29-1	12	many	TRBJ2-7	CSARMMGDEQYF	TGCAGCGCCCGCATGATGGGAGACGAGCAGTACTTC
TRBD2	TRBV5-1	17	many	TRBJ2-6	CASSLKAGSSGANVLTF	TGCGCCAGCAGCTTGAAAGCGGGGTCCTCTGGGGCCAACGTCCTGACTTTC
.	TRBV11-2	11	.	TRBJ2-3	CASRQADTQYF	TGTGCCAGCCGGCAGGCAGATACGCAGTATTTT
TRBD2	TRBV7-2	17	many	TRBJ2-7	CASSSSPTSGAQYEQYF	TGTGCCAGCAGCTCCTCTCCGACTAGCGGGGCGCAATACGAGCAGTACTTC
TRBD1	TRBV25-1	17	.	TRBJ1-4	CASSDPRTGWANEKLFF	TGTGCCAGCAGTGATCCCCGGACAGGGTGGGCTAATGAAAAACTGTTTTTT
.	TRBV18	16	few	TRBJ1-5	CASSPPRGGFNQPQHF	TGTGCCAGCTCACCACCGAGAGGAGGGTTCAATCAGCCCCAGCATTTT
.	TRBV10-3	16	few	TRBJ2-3	CAISEGGRVGTDTQYF	TGTGCCATCAGTGAGGGTGGCAGGGTAGGCACAGATACGCAGTATTTT
TRBD1	TRBV30	13	.	TRBJ1-5	CALDREGNQPQHF	TGTGCCTTGGACAGGGAAGGCAATCAGCCCCAGCATTTT
.	TRBV5-6	18	many	TRBJ2-7	CASSSPQKRGASRYEQYF	TGTGCCAGCAGCTCCCCCCAGAAACGCGGGGCTTCACGCTACGAGCAGTACTTC
.	TRBV7-2	13	many	TRBJ1-2	CASSLQTASGYTF	TGTGCCAGCAGCTTACAAACCGCTAGCGGCTACACCTTC
TRBD1	TRBV6-6	16	few	TRBJ1-6	CASSLNRDSLGSPLHF	TGTGCCAGCAGTTTAAACCGGGACAGTCTTGGTTCACCCCTCCACTTT
TRBD1	TRBV27	18	many	TRBJ1-6	CASSLSTGQRGSNSPLHF	TGTGCCAGCAGTTTATCGACGGGACAGCGGGGTTCTAATTCACCCCTCCACTTT
.	TRBV12-5	14	.	TRBJ1-2	CASAPPGARNGYTF	TGTGCTAGTGCCCCCCCAGGGGCCAGAAATGGCTACACCTTC
.	TRBV7-9	13	many	TRBJ1-3	CASSLGREDTIYF	TGTGCCAGCAGCTTAGGGCGGGAAGACACCATATATTTT
.	TRBV3-1	14	many	TRBJ1-6	CASSQDLRNSPLHF	TGTGCCAGCAGCCAAGATTTGAGGAATTCACCCCTCCACTTT
.	TRBV7-2	15	many	TRBJ1-4	CASSLGVRENEKLFF	TGTGCCAGCAGCTTAGGTGTCCGAGAGAATGAAAAACTGTTTTTT
.	TRBV3-1	13	few	TRBJ1-5	CASSFQVNQPQHF	TGTGCCAGCAGTTTTCAGGTCAATCAGCCCCAGCATTTT
.	TRBV11-2	16	many	TRBJ1-6	CASSPWANVDNSPLHF	TGTGCCAGCAGCCCCTGGGCTAACGTGGATAATTCACCCCTCCACTTT
TRBD2	TRBV3-1	15	many	TRBJ2-1	CASSLTSGGANEQFF	TGTGCCAGCAGCCTGACTAGCGGGGGGGCCAATGAGCAGTTCTTC
TRBD1	TRBV7-9	16	many	TRBJ2-3	CASSLPGTGSADTQYF	TGTGCCAGCAGCTTGCCGGGGACAGGGAGCGCAGATACGCAGTATTTT
TRBD1	TRBV29-1	13	.	TRBJ2-7	CSVADRVGYEQYF	TGCAGCGTTGCGGACAGGGTCGGCTACGAGCAGTACTTC
.	TRBV12-3/TRBV12-4	16	many	TRBJ1-5	CASSSLFPHSNQPQHF	TGTGCCAGCAGTTCCCTATTTCCGCATAGCAATCAGCCCCAGCATTTT
TRBD1	TRBV29-1	14	many	TRBJ2-1	CSAGTGTSYNEQFF	TGCAGCGCCGGGACAGGAACATCCTACAATGAGCAGTTCTTC
.	TRBV20-1	15	.	TRBJ1-5	CSARDERSRDQPQHF	TGCAGTGCTAGAGATGAGAGGAGCCGAGATCAGCCCCAGCATTTT
.	TRBV24-1	16	few	TRBJ2-7	CATSEPRQAIAYEQYF	TGTGCCACCAGTGAACCGAGACAGGCGATTGCCTACGAGCAGTACTTC
TRBD2	TRBV7-6	16	many	TRBJ2-2	CASSYLNGLALGELFF	TGTGCCAGCAGCTACCTCAATGGACTAGCGTTAGGGGAGCTGTTTTTT
TRBD2	TRBV12-3/TRBV12-4	15	few	TRBJ2-7	CASSSSGRRAYEQYF	TGTGCCAGCAGTTCTAGCGGGAGGCGAGCCTACGAGCAGTACTTC
.	TRBV19	15	many	TRBJ1-4	CASSSPEGSEEKLFF	TGTGCCAGTAGCTCCCCCGAGGGCAGTGAAGAAAAACTGTTTTTT
TRBD1	TRBV20-1	15	many	TRBJ1-3	CSAEGTGGPGNTIYF	TGCAGTGCTGAGGGGACAGGGGGCCCTGGAAACACCATATATTTT
.	TRBV7-3	12	many	TRBJ2-3	CASSRDRDTQYF	TGTGCCAGCAGTAGGGATCGGGATACGCAGTATTTT
.	TRBV19	13	.	TRBJ1-2	CASSIQQGAGYTF	TGTGCCAGTAGTATCCAACAGGGTGCTGGCTACACCTTC